This section outlines one TCR beta chain sequence together with its context. The entry originates in a study of control samples from healthy donors and cancer patients. V lost 2 bases, J lost 4 bases, and 11 bases lay in between. This CDR3 region has 14 residues. The germline V gene has CDR1 MGHRA and CDR2 YSYEKL. Clones were sequenced by immunoSEQ multiplex PCR, and TCRdb holds only the in-frame ones, with some missing. The data show roughly 70,000 clones, with about 95% seen just once and around 2.8% held by the top ten. Material for sequencing was blood. The V gene is TRBV4-1, the J gene TRBJ1-1; D uncertain. This TCR was sampled from a woman aged 25 to 39 in good health. CDR3 sequence reads: CASSQQRSGTEAFF. CDR3 DNA: TGCGCCAGCAGCCAACAAAGGAGCGGCACTGAAGCTTTCTTT.